Presented here are 13 T cell receptor beta chains from one specimen sequenced in a study of radiation and T cells in renal cell carcinoma (dated by TCRdb to about 2020). The time point label of this sample denotes: blood 2 weeks post-SBRT. Read against the paper, the sample's treatment or condition label means: 15 Gy SBRT to primary tumor, nephrectomy 4 weeks later. The library was produced with the immunoSEQ multiplex PCR assay. Not all clones reach the TCRdb copy of this immuneACCESS table, which keeps in-frame sequences only. Checked studies attribute under half of the gap to unresolved V genes and leave the rest unexplained. Within this sample are some 80,000 clones, with around 85% of them counted one time only. Approximately 24% of the sample is taken by the ten largest. The specimen was blood, collected from a patient whose treatment included radiotherapy and nephrectomy. Receptors were obtained from a woman aged 45-65 years with renal cell carcinoma.

This chain uses TRBV9 with TRBJ2-1; no clear D gene. Trimming cost V 4 bases and J 0 bases, with 11 bases left between them. The germline V gene has CDR1 SGDLS and CDR2 YYNGEE. The CDR3 runs 15 residues. The CDR3 coding sequence is TGTGCCAGCAGCCCGGCTGCCGCCTCCTACAATGAGCAGTTCTTC. This codes for CASSPAAASYNEQFF.

This chain connects TRBV30 to TRBJ2-7; D may be TRBD2 (6 bases). CDR3 length: 14 residues. Trimming took off 5 bases at V and 5 bases at J, with 19 bases between the two ends. Germline lookup yields CDR1 GTSNPN and CDR2 SVGIG (reference sequence). CDR3 coding DNA: TGTGCCTGGGGAGGGGTGACAATATGGCACGAGCAGTACTTC. It translates to CAWGGVTIWHEQYF.

The chain joins TRBV7-2 to TRBJ2-2, with no clear D. The CDR3 runs to 15 residues. Germline loops: CDR1 SGHTA, CDR2 FQGNSA. Trimming shortened V by 0 bases and J by 1 base, and 6 bases separated the two germline ends. The CDR3 region has the DNA TGTGCCAGCAGCTTAGCGTCGCGGAACACCGGGGAGCTGTTTTTT. Encoded protein: CASSLASRNTGELFF. The variable domain in full, completed from reference TRBV7-2 and TRBJ2-2, reads GAGVSQSPSNKVTEKGKDVELRCDPISGHTALYWYRQSLGQGLEFLIYFQGNSAPDKSGLPSDRFSAERTGGSVSTLTIQRTQQEDSAVYLCASSLASRNTGELFFGEGSRLTVL.

This sequence joins TRBV6-1 and TRBJ2-3; no firm D call. The V end was cut by 6 bases, the J end by 0 bases, with 4 bases between. From germline, CDR1 is MNHNS and CDR2 SASEGT. The CDR3 has 12 amino acids. CDR3 bases: TGTGCCAGCAGATATAGCACAGATACGCAGTATTTT. Protein sequence: CASRYSTDTQYF.

The CDR3 here is CATSREGSNEKLFF. The CDR3 DNA reads as TGTGCCACCAGCAGAGAGGGGTCGAATGAAAAACTGTTTTTT. The chain has TRBV15 and TRBJ1-4; D ambiguous. V dropped 0 bases and J dropped 5 bases, with 7 bases sitting between them. This CDR3 spans 14 amino acids. CDR1 and CDR2 from the germline V gene are LNHNV and YYDKDF (reference sequence).

The chain has TRBV5-1 and TRBJ2-5; 8 bases match TRBD2. The CDR3 consists of 16 residues. CDR1 SGHRS and CDR2 YFSETQ come from the germline V gene. Trimming at V came to 2 bases and at J to 2 bases, leaving 8 bases not matched to a gene. This chain's CDR3 is CASSFRLAGFQETQYF. CDR3 bases: TGCGCCAGCAGCTTCCGGCTAGCGGGTTTTCAAGAGACCCAGTACTTC. Full variable domain (rest looked up from reference TRBV5-1 and TRBJ2-5): KAGVTQTPRYLIKTRGQQVTLSCSPISGHRSVSWYQQTPGQGLQFLFEYFSETQRNKGNFPGRFSGRQFSNSRSEMNVSTLELGDSALYLCASSFRLAGFQETQYFGPGTRLLVL.

V and J are TRBV7-9 and TRBJ2-7; 7 nucleotides match TRBD1. The V gene end was trimmed by 5 bases and the J gene end by 0 bases; junction bases not matched to a gene: 16. Looked up from germline, CDR1 is SEHNR and CDR2 is FQNEAQ (reference sequence). CDR3 size: 18 residues. The chain's CDR3 is CASSRTGPPPSSSYEQYF. In nucleotides, the CDR3 is TGTGCCAGCAGCCGGACAGGCCCACCTCCTTCGAGCTCCTACGAGCAGTACTTC.

This chain's CDR3 is CASSLGPNDEQFF. The DNA for the CDR3 is TGCGCCAGCAGCCTGGGACCGAACGATGAGCAGTTCTTC. The chain carries TRBV5-1 and TRBJ2-1; D might be TRBD1 or TRBD2, each matching 5 bases. The CDR3 has 13 residues. CDR1 and CDR2 (germline): SGHRS, YFSETQ. V lost 4 bases, J lost 8 bases, and 13 bases lay in between.

The chain recombines TRBV10-3 with TRBJ1-1; D ambiguous. V was cut by 6 bases and J by 8 bases, with 16 bases left in between. The CDR3 is 13 residues long. From germline, CDR1 is ENHRY and CDR2 SYGVKD. CDR3 residues: CAISQTPGSEAFF. The CDR3 DNA is TGTGCCATCAGCCAGACCCCCGGCTCCGAAGCTTTCTTT.

This chain joins TRBV2 and TRBJ2-3; 8 positions agree with TRBD2. The J segment lost 1 base and the V segment lost 3 bases, leaving 3 bases of the junction unmatched. Germline V lookup: CDR1 SNHLY, CDR2 FYNNEI. This CDR3 is 15 amino acids long. The CDR3 loop is CASSDAAGGTDTQYF. The CDR3 DNA follows: TGTGCCAGCAGTGATGCAGCGGGGGGCACAGATACGCAGTATTTT.

This clone appeared once. The chain joins TRBV25-1 to TRBJ1-2; 8 nucleotides line up with TRBD1. The CDR3 has 15 residues. CDR1 and CDR2 (germline): MGHDK, SYGVNS. V lost 4 bases and J lost 7; bases outside the gene matches: 11. The CDR3 DNA reads as TGTGCCAGCAGTGGCCCCGGCAGGGGGCATGTTGGCTACACCTTC. Its protein product is CASSGPGRGHVGYTF.

The gene calls are TRBV6-1 and TRBJ1-5; possibly TRBD1 for D (5 bases). The CDR3 loop spans 13 amino acids. The germline gives CDR1 MNHNS, CDR2 SASEGT. V was shortened by 4 bases and J by 4 bases, with 8 bases between the two germline ends. The CDR3 here is CASSVTENQPQHF. In DNA form, the CDR3 reads TGTGCCAGCAGTGTGACAGAGAATCAGCCCCAGCATTTT.

This clone came up a few times. This chain connects TRBV7-8 to TRBJ2-1; D not resolved. Trimming pared 5 bases from V and 8 bases from J, leaving 13 bases between. This CDR3 has 13 amino acids. CDR1 and CDR2 from the germline V gene are SGHVS and FQNEAQ. Written as DNA, the CDR3 is TGTGCCAGCAGCAAAAACTTTCGGGATGAGCAGTTCTTC. Its protein product is CASSKNFRDEQFF.